This T cell receptor (beta chain) was observed in a study of shared clonotypes between healthy human individuals (TCRdb year 2020). About the investigation overall: The cohort included three men and two women between 18 and 49 years of age. For each donor, CD4 naive and CD4 memory were each given three plates, CD8 naive was given two plates, and CD8 memory was given one plate. Per donor, leukapheresis produced somewhere between about 0.9 and 10 billion PBMCs. Libraries were prepared and TCR repertoires were sequenced by different laboratories using diverse techniques, in order to increase sequencing depth and limit assay-specific biases. To estimate repertoire size and how much clonotype sharing occurs between individuals, the study deeply sequenced the blood TCR repertoires of five healthy adults. Study-wide findings and limitations: About 5% of naive CD4, 3.5% of naive CD8, around 2.3% of memory CD4, and 0.4% of memory CD8 clonotypes were shared across several donors. Estimated clonotype richness was generally larger for naive than for memory subsets. Only blood was sampled, and tissue TCR repertoires likely differ from those in blood. Rarefaction of sorted-subset datasets indicated incomplete sequencing despite the large sequencing depth. The small number of donors limited the genetic and exposure-history diversity represented. Based on pairwise subsampling, the degree of clonotype sharing among donors was expected to be affected by sequencing depth. Clonotypes shared by all four sorted-subset donors showed higher generation probabilities than non-shared clonotypes.

Using the deep immunoSEQ assay, TCR CDR3 regions were amplified from genomic DNA by multiplex PCR. For each cell subset, the extracted genomic DNA was distributed evenly across all wells of several immunoSEQ 96-well plates, and each plate served as one replicate. For sorted subsets, around 200 ng genomic DNA, equal to approximately 30,000 T cell genomes, was loaded into each replicate PCR. Purified libraries were quantified with a Qubit 3.0 fluorometer, sized on a Bioanalyzer 2100, and re-quantified with the KAPA Library Quantification kit. Every immunoSEQ 96-well plate was sequenced on a dedicated single-read 150-cycle Illumina NextSeq 550 flow cell. As for how the authors treated the data: Because only junctional sequences without quality scores were contained in the immunoSEQ output, filtering matching that applied to full-length reads could not be performed. To assign V/J genes and CDR3, sequences were annotated using PyIR, a Python wrapper for IgBLAST v1.9, with IMGT germline references. Reads with weak V/J assignments (E-value above 1e-6), missing CDR3, stop codons, out-of-frame junctions, or ambiguous translated residues were removed. V3J clonotypes were defined by identical inferred V gene, J gene, and CDR3 amino acid sequence. Percentage overlap between repertoires was calculated by dividing the number of shared unique clonotypes by the size of the smaller repertoire. Repertoire richness was assessed with RTK rarefaction, the Chao1 estimator, and Recon v2.1 estimates of unobserved clonotypes. Generation probabilities were computed with OLGA for all TCRbeta clonotypes obtained by the gDNA method from several donors. What TCRdb holds here is the immuneACCESS table cut down to in-frame rearrangements. Part of the clones is not present; checked against another copy, under half of the missing clones reflect an unresolved V gene, and the others are unexplained. V, J and clone size are taken as reported in that table, and D and trimming were inferred from the DNA itself. The sample yields a few hundred thousand clones; about 65% were counted once. In total, the top ten clones hold around 10% of the sample.

For this clone: The antigen this receptor binds is unknown. It has no much larger one-base neighbor in the sample; base qualities were not kept.

A distance of 9 bases separates the germline ends of V and J, which lose 6 bases and 1 base respectively. The CDR3 spans 13 residues, from the cysteine through the phenylalanine. Just CDR3 DNA is preserved here, 39 bases in frame from base 1. As encoded in the germline V gene, CDR1 is ENHRY while CDR2 is SYGVKD. The donors were healthy, HIV-negative adults with no recently reported acute infections or vaccinations. Every donor was a Caucasian adult living in Nashville, Tennessee, USA. CD4+ T cells were enriched by magnetic negative selection; naive cells were then positively selected on CD45RA, and the negative fraction formed the memory subset. Blood was collected by leukapheresis, and PBMCs were isolated by Ficoll-Histopaque density gradient centrifugation and then cryopreserved in liquid nitrogen vapor phase. Analytical flow cytometry was used to check the purity and quantity of each magnetically sorted T cell population. From each sorted fraction, genomic DNA was isolated and quantified by UV absorbance on a Nanodrop 2000c.

The rearranged segments are TRBV10-3 and TRBJ1-1; TRBD1 might be the D gene, on 5 matching bases. The source is a young man in good health. Sequences were obtained from memory CD4+ T cells sorted from blood. Per the publication, the cell subset or site label means: CD45RA-negative fraction. DNA sequence: TGTGCCATCAGCCAGGGTGGGAACACTGAAGCTTTCTTT. Translated, it gives CAISQGGNTEAFF.